Below, one TCR beta chain is given with its context. Antigen unknown. The data derive from a study of CD8 T cells in ankylosing spondylitis. Study-wide results and limits: Earlier reports found some motif variants in synovial fluid and blood in reactive arthritis.

TCRdb reanalysed the 5' RACE reads using MiXCR and keeps one entry per CDR3 protein. The repertoire holds about 340,000 distinct CDR3 sequences, with roughly 15% as singletons. The receptor was derived from a male donor with ankylosing spondylitis or in good health (not recorded which). Sequenced material: blood, either unsorted or a sorted T cell fraction (not recorded which).

The CDR3 DNA sequence: TGTGCCAGCAGTTTGCGGCAGGGGAGTGGTGAAAAACTGTTTTTT. Protein product: CASSLRQGSGEKLFF. This rearrangement joins TRBV12-3 or TRBV12-4 to TRBJ1-4; weak D call: TRBD1 (6 bases). There are 15 residues in the CDR3. V lost 3 bases and J lost 7, with 15 bases in between.